This TCR beta chain originates from a study of T cells expressing NK-cell markers. The CDR3 length is 16 residues. Per germline, CDR1 LNHNV and CDR2 YYDKDF (reference sequence). cDNA encoding TCR beta was synthesized via 5'RACE template switching incorporating UMIs. With the 5' RACE reads reprocessed, TCRdb shows one record per CDR3 protein and no DNA. The sample holds fewer than 400,000 distinct CDR3 sequences. The origin of this receptor is a man aged 18-75 years in good health. This chain links TRBV15 with TRBJ1-5; TCRdb picks TRBD1, but there is no DNA to check that call. Material: blood T cells: a sorted CD56 or NKG2C T cell subset, CD4+ or CD8+ T cells, or bulk PBMC T cells (not recorded which). CDR3 sequence reads: CATSRPQGNSNQPQHF.